This T cell receptor (beta chain) is drawn from a study of blood T cell repertoires in COVID-19. On the study more broadly: Researchers got acute and convalescent COVID-19 samples from the United States, Italy and Spain.

Measured with immunoSEQ multiplex PCR; TCRdb has only the in-frame clones, and not every one. Among more than 60,000 clones listed, roughly 84% were seen once. This CDR3 has 9 amino acids. The V end lost 10 bases, the J end lost 8 bases, and 9 bases lay between the germline ends. Sequencing used peripheral blood. J is TRBJ1-2 and V is TRBV5-3; TRBD1 is a possible D gene (5 bases). TRBV5-3 is designated an ORF whose function remains uncertain. This clonotype originated in a man between 45 and 60 years old with acute or convalescent COVID-19. The CDR3 here is CAGRGGYTF. CDR3 nucleotides: TGTGCCGGACGGGGGGGCTACACCTTC.